This entry concerns a single T cell receptor beta chain. Its target is unknown. Investigators sought sequencing depths of between 1 in 200,000 and 1 in 1 million T cells. Method: immunoSEQ multiplex PCR; TCRdb's copy keeps in-frame clones and lacks some. The sample lists tens of thousands of clones; around 78% were seen once. CDR1 and CDR2 from the germline V gene are SGHVS and FQNEAQ. The CDR3 totals 18 residues. With V trimmed by 5 bases and J by 2 bases, 16 bases remained unmatched. These data belong to a study of cytotoxic CD8 clonotypes in ibrutinib-treated CLL. As for the study in general: Patients attained approximately 25 partial and 2 complete responses; at median around 63 months, about 14 remained remitted while approximately twelve progressed. Mean per-sample yields comprised roughly 260,000 productive templates and around 92,000 productive rearrangements.

The study, taken as a whole, reports: Public clonotypes were uncommon and contracted or stayed stable on treatment.

The sequencing here drew on PBMCs, taken after 24 months of ibrutinib treatment. This receptor was identified in a human donor with chronic lymphocytic leukemia. The J gene is TRBJ2-7, the V gene TRBV7-8, with 9 bases matching TRBD1. The CDR3 region has the DNA TGTGCCAGCAGCGGTCGTCCCGGGACAGGGCCCAGGGCCTACGAGCAGTACTTC. Translating it yields CASSGRPGTGPRAYEQYF.